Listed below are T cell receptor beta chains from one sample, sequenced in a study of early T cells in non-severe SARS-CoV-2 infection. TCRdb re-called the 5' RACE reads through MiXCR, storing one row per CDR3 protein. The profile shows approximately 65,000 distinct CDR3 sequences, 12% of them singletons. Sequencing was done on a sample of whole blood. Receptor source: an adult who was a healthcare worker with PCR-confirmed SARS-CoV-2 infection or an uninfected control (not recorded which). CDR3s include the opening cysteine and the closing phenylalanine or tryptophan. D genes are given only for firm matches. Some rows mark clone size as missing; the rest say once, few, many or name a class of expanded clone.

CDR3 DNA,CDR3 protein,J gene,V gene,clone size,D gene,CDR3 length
TGCGCCAACAGTGCCTCTAGCGGGGGGGTCTATTTT,CANSASSGGVYF,TRBJ2-3,TRBV10-1,NA,TRBD2,12
TGTGCCAGCAGCCGAACCCCTGGGACATCTGGAAATACGCAGTATTTT,CASSRTPGTSGNTQYF,TRBJ2-3,TRBV3-1,many,NA,16
TGTGCCAGCAGCTTTGAGGGGGTACTAGCCAAAAACATTCAGTACTTC,CASSFEGVLAKNIQYF,TRBJ2-4,TRBV7-9,NA,NA,16
TGTGCCAGCAGTTATTGGACTAGCGGACAAGAGACCCAGTACTTC,CASSYWTSGQETQYF,TRBJ2-5,TRBV6-2/TRBV6-3,NA,TRBD2,15
TGCAGTGCTAGAGTGGGCCGCTACATGAACACTGAAGCTTTCTTT,CSARVGRYMNTEAFF,TRBJ1-1,TRBV20-1,NA,NA,15
TGTGCCACCAGTGACGGGGCACCCAGCTCCTACAATGAGCAGTTCTTC,CATSDGAPSSYNEQFF,TRBJ2-1,TRBV24-1,NA,NA,16
TGTGCCAGTAGTGGCCTGACTTCCACCGGGGAGCTGTTTTTT,CASSGLTSTGELFF,TRBJ2-2,TRBV19,NA,NA,14
TGCGCCAGCAGCCAACAAAACGAAAATACGCAGTATTTT,CASSQQNENTQYF,TRBJ2-3,TRBV4-1,few,NA,13
TGTGCCAGCCGATCGGGGCGTCCCGGGTGGGAGACCCAGTACTTC,CASRSGRPGWETQYF,TRBJ2-5,TRBV7-2,few,NA,15
TGCAGTGCTAGTTCCGGACAGGGGCCCTGGAGGGGCTACACCTTC,CSASSGQGPWRGYTF,TRBJ1-2,TRBV20-1,NA,TRBD1,15
TGTGCCAGCAGTTACCCCACGGGAGACTTTTACGAGCAGTACTTC,CASSYPTGDFYEQYF,TRBJ2-7,TRBV6-6,NA,NA,15
TGTGCCAGCAGCTTGCGAGGGCAAGGGTTCTTCAACACTGAAGCTTTCTTT,CASSLRGQGFFNTEAFF,TRBJ1-1,TRBV5-6,many,NA,17
TGTGCCAGCAGTCGTTCGGGGACTGAAGCTTTCTTT,CASSRSGTEAFF,TRBJ1-1,TRBV27,many,NA,12
TGTGCCACCAGCAGAGATTGGACCTCCATACCAACCGAGGGAGAGACCCAGTACTTC,CATSRDWTSIPTEGETQYF,TRBJ2-5,TRBV15,many,NA,19
TGTGCCAGCAGCCACCCACGGACAACAGATACGCAGTATTTT,CASSHPRTTDTQYF,TRBJ2-3,TRBV7-9,NA,NA,14
TGTGCCAGCAGTGAAATATGGGCCGCCTATGGCTACACCTTC,CASSEIWAAYGYTF,TRBJ1-2,TRBV6-1,NA,NA,14
TGCGCCAGCAGCTTGGGCACTTCCGTCGGTAACAATGAGCAGTTCTTC,CASSLGTSVGNNEQFF,TRBJ2-1,TRBV5-1,many,NA,16
TGTGCCAGCAGTTTTTTTCGACAGGGTATGGAAAAACTGTTTTTT,CASSFFRQGMEKLFF,TRBJ1-4,TRBV12-3/TRBV12-4,many,TRBD1,15
TGTGCCACCAGCAGAGATCATCGGACGCGACGTCAAGAGACCCAGTACTTC,CATSRDHRTRRQETQYF,TRBJ2-5,TRBV15,many,NA,17
TGTGCCAGCAGTCTAGCGACAGGGCGCACTAAAGCTTTCTTT,CASSLATGRTKAFF,TRBJ1-1,TRBV2,NA,TRBD1,14
TGTGCCAGCTCCCCCTCCCCCTTCGGGGGGTACCAAGAGACCCAGTACTTC,CASSPSPFGGYQETQYF,TRBJ2-5,TRBV2,NA,TRBD2,17
TGTGCCAGCAGCGTAGCTAGCGGGGGCGAGGAGACCCAGTACTTC,CASSVASGGEETQYF,TRBJ2-5,TRBV9,many,TRBD2,15
TGCAGCGTAAGCGGGGCGCAAGAGACCCAGTACTTC,CSVSGAQETQYF,TRBJ2-5,TRBV29-1,NA,TRBD2,12
TGTGCCAGCAGCGTAGAGAGCCGAGCCGGCTACACCTTC,CASSVESRAGYTF,TRBJ1-2,TRBV9,NA,NA,13
TGTGCCAGCAGCTTACAGGGACGCACAGATACGCAGTATTTT,CASSLQGRTDTQYF,TRBJ2-3,TRBV5-6,NA,NA,14
TGCAGCGTTGCCTTGGGGGCCCACACAGATACGCAGTATTTT,CSVALGAHTDTQYF,TRBJ2-3,TRBV29-1,NA,NA,14
TGCGCCAGCAGCCAACCAGTAGAAAAACTGTTTTTT,CASSQPVEKLFF,TRBJ1-4,TRBV4-3,NA,NA,12
TGTGCCAGCAGTCACCCCCGGGGGGAGAGCTCTGGGGCCAACGTCCTGACTTTC,CASSHPRGESSGANVLTF,TRBJ2-6,TRBV6-2/TRBV6-3,many,TRBD2,18
TGCGCCAGCAGCCCGGGACTACGCACAGATACGCAGTATTTT,CASSPGLRTDTQYF,TRBJ2-3,TRBV4-1,few,TRBD2,14
TGTGCCAGCAGCTTAGTTTCGGGGACAAGTCATAGGGCCGTGGAGCAGTTCTTC,CASSLVSGTSHRAVEQFF,TRBJ2-1,TRBV11-2,NA,NA,18
TGTGCCAGCAGTTTGGCAGGGGCGGCATCTGGGGCCAACGTCCTGACTTTC,CASSLAGAASGANVLTF,TRBJ2-6,TRBV27,many,NA,17
TGCGCCAGCAGCTTGGGCCCGGGCGCGCGAGATACGCAGTATTTT,CASSLGPGARDTQYF,TRBJ2-3,TRBV5-1,few,NA,15
TGTGCCAGCAGCCTCATTCCGGGACAGGGTCTCGGGGCCTTC,CASSLIPGQGLGAF,TRBJ1-2,TRBV7-3,many,TRBD1,14
TGTGCCAGCAGCGCGACTGTGTACCAAGAGACCCAGTACTTC,CASSATVYQETQYF,TRBJ2-5,TRBV7-6,NA,NA,14
TGTGCCAGCAGCTTAGGGGGGTTTGAGACCCAGTACTTC,CASSLGGFETQYF,TRBJ2-5,TRBV7-6,NA,NA,13